The source of this T cell receptor (beta chain) is a study of OX40 agonist ivuxolimab in advanced cancers. Across the study: Partial responses were observed in three patients, of whom one had hepatocellular carcinoma and two had cutaneous melanoma.

This CDR3 contains 14 residues. V was trimmed by 6 bases and J by 0 bases, leaving 11 bases between them. The germline V gene encodes CDR1 MDHEN and CDR2 SYDVKM. The method was immunoSEQ multiplex PCR; TCRdb's version includes in-frame clones alone and lacks a portion of them. The sample carries tens of thousands of clones, 85% recorded once. Comment on this clone: What it binds is not known.

General study results and limits: At 0.1 to 3.0 mg/kg, clonal expansion of CD4+ and CD8+ blood T cells had occurred by week 6. Expansion of clones was among the lowest in partial responders at 0.1-3.0 mg/kg.

The sequenced sample was CD4+ or CD8+ T cells sorted from blood, obtained in a trial of the OX40 agonist ivuxolimab. V gene TRBV28 combines with J gene TRBJ1-1; D is uncertain. The sequence was obtained from an adult with an advanced solid tumor such as melanoma, head and neck, liver or kidney cancer. CDR3 sequence: CASRSGFLNTEAFF. DNA of the CDR3: TGTGCCAGCAGATCCGGGTTCCTGAACACTGAAGCTTTCTTT.